The T cell receptor beta chain under discussion was sequenced for a study of T cells in Graves' hyperthyroidism and ophthalmopathy. Study-wide context: Peripheral blood was obtained at initial diagnosis, preceding any treatment.

The V end was cut by 1 base, the J end by 6 bases, with 19 bases between. Germline V gene data show CDR1 as SGHRS and CDR2 as YFSETQ. This CDR3 has 16 amino acids. General observations from the study: In blood, most of the thyroid clonotypes expanded above 0.001 were also present.

A note on this clonotype: The antigen remains unidentified.

The study defined stable Graves' hyperthyroidism as no ophthalmopathy progression within 18 months. The patients, who ranged from 18 to 65 in age, presented with newly diagnosed hyperthyroidism lasting under 2 months. Using RNA transcripts as the source, TCR beta CDR3 regions were amplified. Researchers ran a first-round RT-PCR on the TCR CDR3 using the HTBI primer set. TCRdb passed the multiplex PCR reads through MiXCR, listing each CDR3 protein once. The sample carries roughly 740,000 distinct CDR3 sequences, less than 20% recorded once. The sequence derives from a man aged 18 to 29 with Graves' hyperthyroidism. Sequencing input: blood. The chain is built from TRBV5-1 and TRBJ2-5; D may match TRBD1 or TRBD2 (6 bases each). DNA of the CDR3: TGCGCCAGCAGCTTGTCTGGGGGGCAAATAGGAAAGACCCAGTACTTC. Translating it yields CASSLSGGQIGKTQYF.